One sample yielded the 25 T cell receptor beta chains listed below, sequenced in a study of T cell repertoires in cytomegalovirus infection. TCRdb re-derived calls from the reads in MiXCR, one entry per CDR3 protein. The sample has more than 300,000 distinct CDR3 sequences, just under 35% seen once. Their antigens are not known. This sample comprised cultured PBMCs, obtained from culture after CMV antigen stimulation. The receptors were sampled from a human donor in good health (CMV status not recorded). Some clones in this sample may be carry-over from other donors' samples.

This clonotype was seen a handful of times. The genes are TRBV7-9 and TRBJ2-3; 14 bases match TRBD2. CDR1 is SEHNR and CDR2 is FQNEAQ in the germline V gene (reference sequence). The V and J ends lost 1 base and 5 bases, in that order; junction bases with no gene match: 5. This CDR3 region has 17 residues. CDR3 nucleotide sequence: TGTGCCAGCAGCTTAGGGACTAGCGGGAGGTCGCGAGATACGCAGTATTTT. Its protein is CASSLGTSGRSRDTQYF.

J is TRBJ1-5 and V is TRBV28, with D perhaps matching TRBD1 (5 bases). The CDR3 consists of 15 residues. V lost 7 bases and J 3 bases, leaving 16 bases between the germline ends. Germline CDR1 and CDR2: MDHEN and SYDVKM. The CDR3, as DNA: TGTGCCAGCACCCTTGCAGGGTCGTACAATCAGCCCCAGCATTTT. Its translation: CASTLAGSYNQPQHF.

V is TRBV7-2 and J is TRBJ2-1, with unresolved D. CDR3 length: 13 amino acids. Germline loops: CDR1 SGHTA, CDR2 FQGNSA. Trimming cost V 8 bases and J 2 bases, with 10 bases left between them. In DNA form, the CDR3 reads TGTGCCAGCTCTGAGTCCACCTACAATGAGCAGTTCTTC. The encoded protein is CASSESTYNEQFF. The variable domain in full, completed from reference TRBV7-2 and TRBJ2-1, reads GAGVSQSPSNKVTEKGKDVELRCDPISGHTALYWYRQSLGQGLEFLIYFQGNSAPDKSGLPSDRFSAERTGGSVSTLTIQRTQQEDSAVYLCASSESTYNEQFFGPGTRLTVL.

This clonotype has only a few counts. The chain carries TRBV7-2 and TRBJ2-5; 8 nucleotides line up with TRBD1. The V gene end was trimmed by 3 bases and the J gene end by 5 bases; junction bases not matched to a gene: 5. The CDR3 has 14 residues. Germline CDR1 reads SGHTA; CDR2 reads FQGNSA. The CDR3 DNA reads as TGTGCCAGCAGCTTGAACAGGGGGAGTGAGACCCAGTACTTC. This encodes CASSLNRGSETQYF.

The V call is TRBV13, the J call TRBJ2-1, with a possible D match to TRBD1 (7 bases). The CDR3 extends over 21 amino acids. Germline CDR1 reads PRHDT; CDR2 reads FYEKMQ (reference sequence). Trimming removed 6 bases at V and 0 bases at J, with 30 bases between. The CDR3 sequence: CASSPIQGSAPDYSSYNEQFF. The CDR3 DNA reads TGTGCCAGCAGTCCTATACAGGGGTCCGCCCCGGACTACAGCTCCTACAATGAGCAGTTCTTC. Filled out from reference TRBV13 and TRBJ2-1, the complete variable domain reads AAGVIQSPRHLIKEKRETATLKCYPIPRHDTVYWYQQGPGQDPQFLISFYEKMQSDKGSIPDRFSAQQFSDYHSELNMSSLELGDSALYFCASSPIQGSAPDYSSYNEQFFGPGTRLTVL.

This clonotype was seen a handful of times. This rearrangement joins TRBV4-1 to TRBJ1-1; D uncertain. The CDR3 has 13 residues. V lost 0 bases and J lost 7, with 9 bases in between. Per the germline V gene, CDR1 is MGHRA and CDR2 is YSYEKL. In DNA form, the CDR3 reads TGCGCCAGCAGCCAAGATGAATCGGGTGAAGCTTTCTTT. This sequence encodes CASSQDESGEAFF.

The chain recombines TRBV29-1 with TRBJ2-3, with 8 bases aligning to TRBD2. Losses at the gene ends were 1 base for V and 4 bases for J; bases not matched to a gene: 4. Germline V gene sequence: CDR1 SQVTM, CDR2 ANQGSEA. This CDR3 region has 14 residues. For the CDR3, the DNA is TGCAGCGTTGAAGGGTGGACTAGCCCAGATACGCAGTATTTT. Translating gives CSVEGWTSPDTQYF.

The rearrangement uses TRBV11-2 and TRBJ2-6; D not resolved. Germline V gene data show CDR1 as SGHAT and CDR2 as FQNNGV. V was pared by 5 bases and J by 3 bases, with 8 bases between. The CDR3 totals 14 residues. The CDR3 coding sequence is TGTGCCAGCAGCAAAGGGAATGGGGCCAACGTCCTGACTTTC. This gives the protein CASSKGNGANVLTF.

Here the CDR3 DNA reads TGTGCCAGCTCACCAGAAGCAAACTATCAGCCCCAGCATTTT. This encodes CASSPEANYQPQHF. This rearrangement joins TRBV18 to TRBJ1-5, with unresolved D. V shed 2 bases and J shed 5 bases, with 10 bases lying between them. The germline gives CDR1 KGHSH, CDR2 LQKENI. This CDR3 has 14 amino acids.

The V call is TRBV4-3, the J call TRBJ2-1; 8 bases are a match to TRBD2. Trimming took 3 bases from V and 4 from J; bases not matched to a gene: 5. Germline assignment: CDR1 LGHNA and CDR2 YSLEER. The CDR3 totals 15 residues. CDR3 loop: CASSQILAEYNEQFF. Here the CDR3 DNA reads TGCGCCAGCAGCCAGATACTAGCGGAATACAATGAGCAGTTCTTC.

The chain links TRBV19 to TRBJ1-2; D might be TRBD1 (6 bases). The V gene lost 4 bases and the J gene lost 6 bases, with 12 bases spanning the gap. The germline V gene encodes CDR1 LNHDA and CDR2 SQIVND (reference sequence). This CDR3 spans 13 amino acids. In nucleotides, the CDR3 is TGTGCCAGTAGTAACCAGGGGTGGAATGGCTACACCTTC. Amino acids: CASSNQGWNGYTF.

This clonotype was detected many times. The V call is TRBV7-2, the J call TRBJ1-5; D gene uncertain. This CDR3 has 12 residues. V lost 1 base and J lost 6, with 4 bases in between. Germline CDR1 and CDR2: SGHTA and FQGNSA. The chain's CDR3 is CASSLVGQPQHF. The CDR3 region has the DNA TGTGCCAGCAGCTTAGTTGGTCAGCCCCAGCATTTT.

This clonotype was picked up a small number of times. J is TRBJ2-3 and V is TRBV7-2; a weak D match, TRBD1 (5 bases). V lost 1 base and J lost 4, with 18 bases in between. CDR1 is SGHTA, CDR2 FQGNSA, per germline. CDR3 length: 17 residues. The CDR3 bases are TGTGCCAGCAGCTTAGGGCCCCAGGGTAGCACCGCAGATACGCAGTATTTT. This codes for CASSLGPQGSTADTQYF.

In this sample, this clonotype turned up a few times. The chain uses TRBV27 and TRBJ2-7; TRBD1 is a possible D gene (5 bases). The germline V gene has CDR1 MNHEY and CDR2 SMNVEV (reference sequence). Trimming shortened V by 5 bases and J by 1 base, and 12 bases separated the two germline ends. The CDR3 runs to 14 residues. The CDR3 here is CASSPRDSSYEQYF. The DNA of the CDR3 is TGTGCCAGCAGTCCCAGGGATAGTTCCTACGAGCAGTACTTC.

In its sample, this clonotype was seen a few times. The genes are TRBV29-1 and TRBJ1-1; 7 bases align to TRBD1. This CDR3 has 15 residues. V lost 7 bases to trimming and J lost 0 bases; unmatched junction nucleotides: 11. Per the germline V gene, CDR1 is SQVTM and CDR2 is ANQGSEA. Here the CDR3 DNA reads TGCAGCGGACGCGGAGGGGGGACAGTGAACACTGAAGCTTTCTTT. Translation: CSGRGGGTVNTEAFF.

This chain joins TRBV12-3 or TRBV12-4 and TRBJ2-1; D possibly uses TRBD1 or TRBD2 (5 bases each). Trimming cost V 5 bases and J 10 bases, with 18 bases left between them. The CDR3 spans 14 residues. The CDR3 DNA sequence: TGTGCCAGCAGTCCGGGACCCCTTGGCAACGAGCAGTTCTTC. It codes for CASSPGPLGNEQFF.

Only a few counts were recorded for this clonotype. The chain joins TRBV12-3 or TRBV12-4 to TRBJ1-3; D call uncertain. V dropped 11 bases and J dropped 0 bases, with 17 bases sitting between them. The CDR3 length is 15 residues. CDR3 bases: TGTGCCGGCGCCACCGGGAAAACCTCTGGAAACACCATATATTTT. It yields the protein CAGATGKTSGNTIYF.

The chain couples TRBV19 to TRBJ2-1; D unresolved. Germline CDR1 and CDR2: LNHDA and SQIVND (reference sequence). This CDR3 is 13 amino acids long. Trimming cost V 5 bases and J 3 bases, with 8 bases left between them. DNA for the CDR3: TGTGCCAGTAGTCTTGGGAACTACAATGAGCAGTTCTTC. Translation gives CASSLGNYNEQFF.

This chain connects TRBV7-9 to TRBJ2-7; 8 nucleotides align to TRBD2. J was trimmed by 5 bases and V by 2 bases; bases with no gene match: 11. In germline, CDR1 is SEHNR, CDR2 FQNEAQ (reference sequence). The CDR3 covers 16 residues. For the CDR3, the DNA is TGTGCCAGCAGCTTAAACCTAGCGGGTCCTATAGACGAGCAGTACTTC. It specifies CASSLNLAGPIDEQYF.

This chain connects TRBV6-5 to TRBJ1-4; D not resolved. Germline assignment: CDR1 MNHEY and CDR2 SVGAGI. This CDR3 has 11 amino acids. V lost 6 bases and J lost 10, with 9 bases in between. CDR3 in DNA: TGTGCCAGCAGGCGGGAGGGAAAACTGTTTTTT. Protein product: CASRREGKLFF.

This clonotype occurred a few times. The CDR3 nucleotides are TGCAGTGCTAGATTAGCCTACGAGCAGTACTTC. Translating gives CSARLAYEQYF. The V gene is TRBV20-1, the J gene TRBJ2-7, with D unresolved. The CDR3 is made up of 11 amino acids. Deletions cut 2 bases from V and 2 bases from J, with 4 bases between. CDR1 and CDR2 (germline): DFQATT, SNEGSKA (reference sequence).

This clonotype appeared once. The J gene is TRBJ2-3, the V gene TRBV6-1, with a weak D call TRBD2 (5 bases). V lost 11 bases, J lost 2 bases, and 11 bases lay in between. This CDR3 contains 12 residues. CDR1 and CDR2 (germline): MNHNS, SASEGT. The CDR3 protein is CAGAVATDTQYF. As DNA, the CDR3 is TGTGCCGGAGCGGTAGCCACAGATACGCAGTATTTT.

This clonotype was detected only a few times. This chain uses TRBV7-8 with TRBJ2-3; possibly TRBD1 or TRBD2 for D (5 bases each). There are 14 residues in the CDR3. Germline V CDR1 and CDR2: SGHVS, FQNEAQ. V was clipped by 4 bases and J by 2 bases, with 10 bases between them. The CDR3 DNA sequence: TGTGCCAGCAGCTGGGGGATCCCCACAGATACGCAGTATTTT. It translates to CASSWGIPTDTQYF.

The chain carries TRBV6-8 and TRBJ2-2; TRBD1 agrees at 12 bases. Germline V CDR1 and CDR2: MNHGY, SAAAGT. CDR3 length: 19 amino acids. V dropped 5 bases and J dropped 7; count of bases not matched to a gene: 17. The CDR3 loop reads CASSPILPGQGAQGGELFF. For the CDR3, the DNA is TGTGCCAGCAGTCCCATCCTTCCGGGACAGGGGGCGCAGGGCGGGGAGCTGTTTTTT.

This clonotype is a singleton in its sample. The gene calls are TRBV30 and TRBJ2-2; 7 bases fit TRBD1. Unmatched junction bases numbered 1, after V lost 8 bases and J lost 1 base. The germline CDR1 and CDR2 sequences are GTSNPN and SVGIG (reference sequence). The CDR3 covers 12 residues. This CDR3 reads CAGTENTGELFF. DNA of the CDR3: TGTGCCGGGACAGAGAACACCGGGGAGCTGTTTTTT.